This T cell receptor (beta chain) was recorded in a study of vaccination and CD4 T cells after COVID-19 (dated by TCRdb to the early 2020s). As for the study more broadly: The convalescent cohort comprised six males and four females, including two Hispanic individuals, seven Caucasians, two Asians and one multiracial person. Each participant got two doses of either the Pfizer-BioNTech BNT162b2 vaccine (n=8) or the Moderna mRNA-1273 vaccine (n=2). Post-COVID blood samples were collected from convalescent patients a median of approximately 100 days after diagnosis, with a range of roughly 35 to 161 days. Post-vaccine blood samples were obtained a median of around 67 days after the second vaccine dose, with a range of roughly 13 to 250 days. Overlapping spike peptide pools from SARS-CoV-2 and from the common cold coronaviruses HCoV-NL63, HCoV-OC43 and HCoV-229E were used as culture stimuli. Control cultures used a CEFX viral epitope pool as positive control, an HIV-1 Nef peptide pool as negative control, or no peptide. In under 13 COVID-19 convalescent patients and a handful of infection-naive healthy vaccine recipients, researchers compared the spike-specific CD4+ TCR repertoire from before mRNA vaccination with the repertoire from after. In an earlier paper using these donors, memory CD4+ T cell crossreactivity between SARS-CoV-2 and common cold coronavirus spike proteins was assessed at the TCR clonotype level.

The CDR3 numbers 14 residues from cysteine through phenylalanine. Only the CDR3 DNA stays, 42 bases, in frame from base 1. V gives up 2 bases and J gives up 4 bases, and the segment between their germline ends measures 11 bases. CDR1 and CDR2 (MNHEY, SVGAGI) derive from the germline V gene. The study at large found these results: Relatively few convalescent patients were included in the study, and early timepoints after natural infection were not analyzed. Although the median number of SARS-CoV-2-reactive clonotypes went up from approximately 20 after infection to 38 after vaccination, the increase was not significant. Among convalescent patients, a median roughly 84% of the SARS-CoV-2-reactive clones seen after vaccination appeared only after vaccination, which suggests priming specific to the vaccine. Of the vaccine-specific clones found in convalescent patients, nearly all (304 of 307) were mono-reactive for SARS-CoV-2 spike instead of being cross-reactive with common cold coronaviruses.

A note on this clonotype: The target of this receptor is not known. Per-base qualities were not stored, and no clone one base away is much larger.

Library method: PCR. DNA from cultured CD4+ T cells was subjected to TCR sequencing with the Oncomine TCR Beta short-read assay at the Johns Hopkins FTIC core. The QIAamp micro DNA kit was used to extract genomic DNA from the cultured CD4+ T cells. The Oncomine TCR Beta libraries from cultured CD4+ T cells were pooled using unique dual indexes and then sequenced on an Illumina iSeq 100. The authors processed their data as follows. Non-productive sequences were removed, and CDR3s not starting with C, not ending with F or W, or shorter than 7 amino acids were discarded. Antigen-specific clonotypes were identified with the MANAFEST web application by comparing peptide-stimulated wells with reference and other culture wells. To be called positive, a clone needed an FDR below 0.05, an odds ratio above 5, and a productive frequency above 0.1% in at least two of three replicate wells. A clonotype was classed as cross-reactive if the clonotype showed significant expansion both in SARS-CoV-2 spike wells and in at least one common cold coronavirus spike condition. Similarity between CDR3 sequences was evaluated in R version 3.6.1 using Levenshtein distances (stringdist) and unrooted phylogenetic trees (ape). TCRdb reprocessed the public reads (quality trimming at Q25 with fastp, clone calling with MiXCR) and kept in-frame beta chains. Every entry covers one CDR3 protein and lists the most common genes and DNA from its rows. These V and J calls originate from TCRdb's pipeline instead of the authors' own analysis. This sample has 6,000 to 7,500 distinct CDR3 sequences in its table, and about a third of those were observed once. The ten most abundant clones make up roughly 19% of the sample.

According to the study, the label for this sample's treatment or condition signals: roughly nine-day PBMC culture with coronavirus spike peptide pools or control peptides (ViraFEST assay). CD4+ T cells from unexposed donors were collected before the COVID-19 pandemic (2011-2018). To expand antigen-specific T cells with peptide pools and then pick out the expanded clonotypes through TCR sequencing, the study relied on the ViraFEST assay. Each well held around 2 million PBMCs cultured in IMDM containing roughly 5.5% human AB serum and about 10 IU/ml IL-2, with 9 to 10 ug/ml peptide pools added. Half of the culture medium was replaced with fresh IL-2-containing medium on days 3 and 7. After 10 to 11 days of culture, CD4+ T cells were isolated by negative selection with the EasySep CD4+ T cell isolation kit. As cell number allowed, CD4+ T cells from unexposed donors were tested for reactivity to SARS-CoV-2 S and N and to four common cold coronavirus spike pools. PBMCs were separated from whole blood using Ficoll-Paque Plus gradient centrifugation and then either used fresh or cryopreserved at -140C. Culture conditions were generally each tested in triplicate wells. The leukapheresis product for the unexposed donors was obtained through commercial purchase.

The clonotype comes from a human donor in good health. The chain is assembled from TRBV6-5 and TRBJ1-1; no confident D gene assignment can be made. Sequencing was done on a sample of CD4+ T cells from blood, cultured in vitro. The CDR3 region has the sequence CASSYARLSTEAFF. Read as DNA, the sequence is TGTGCCAGCAGTTACGCCCGCCTGAGCACTGAAGCTTTCTTT.